This T cell receptor beta chain came from a study of blood T cell repertoires in COVID-19. On the study more broadly: PBMCs, B-cell-depleted T cells, or T cells were the source of the cDNA or gDNA that made up the material.

Using immunoSEQ multiplex PCR, the repertoire was profiled, and TCRdb retains in-frame clones only, with some absent. Here the sample spans roughly 68,000 clones, about 80% being singletons. Trimming left V 6 bases short and J 8 bases short, with 16 bases between. The length of the CDR3 is 13 residues. Germline assignment: CDR1 SNHLY and CDR2 FYNNEI. The sequenced sample consisted of peripheral blood. The origin of this receptor is a man older than 75 with active COVID-19. The chain links TRBV2 to TRBJ1-1; no firm D call. Here the CDR3 reads CASRAGRIDEAFF. The CDR3 DNA reads TGTGCCAGCAGGGCCGGGAGGATCGACGAAGCTTTCTTT.